A single sample gave rise to the 26 T cell receptor beta chains below, sequenced in a study of shared clonotypes between healthy human individuals. Assay: immunoSEQ multiplex PCR; the TCRdb copy retains only in-frame clones and omits some. The repertoire includes 640,000 or so clones, more than 70% of them detected once, and around 2% sits in the top ten. The sample consisted of memory CD4+ T cells sorted from blood. The subset is: CD45RA-negative fraction. The receptors stem from a woman aged 25 to 39 in good health.

The chain carries TRBV5-1 and TRBJ2-1, with 13 bases that match TRBD2. Germline V lookup: CDR1 SGHRS, CDR2 YFSETQ. The CDR3 totals 17 residues. With V trimmed by 4 bases and J by 7 bases, 11 bases remained unmatched. The CDR3 bases are TGCGCCAGCAGCCCAAAACTAGCGGGAGGGCCGGGGAATGAGCAGTTCTTC. This translates into CASSPKLAGGPGNEQFF. Complete variable domain (other parts from reference TRBV5-1 and TRBJ2-1): KAGVTQTPRYLIKTRGQQVTLSCSPISGHRSVSWYQQTPGQGLQFLFEYFSETQRNKGNFPGRFSGRQFSNSRSEMNVSTLELGDSALYLCASSPKLAGGPGNEQFFGPGTRLTVL.

Turning to this clone: The sample holds other DNA sequences that translate to the same CDR3. V is TRBV5-1 and J is TRBJ1-4; D gene unclear. The CDR3 spans 16 residues. Germline CDR1 is SGHRS and CDR2 is YFSETQ. The V gene lost 0 bases and the J gene lost 0 bases, with 9 bases spanning the gap. For the CDR3, the DNA is TGCGCCAGCAGCTTGGGTACAACCGCAACTAATGAAAAACTGTTTTTT. It codes for CASSLGTTATNEKLFF.

V is TRBV28 and J is TRBJ2-3; 9 bases fit TRBD1. Trimming cost V 4 bases and J 2 bases; bases outside gene matches: 7. CDR3 length equals 16 residues. Germline values: CDR1 MDHEN, CDR2 SYDVKM. The CDR3 is CASSSPGQGFTDTQYF. The CDR3 DNA follows: TGTGCCAGCAGTTCCCCGGGACAGGGATTCACAGATACGCAGTATTTT. The full variable domain, completed using reference TRBV28 and TRBJ2-3, is DVKVTQSSRYLVKRTGEKVFLECVQDMDHENMFWYRQDPGLGLRLIYFSYDVKMKEKGDIPEGYSVSREKKERFSLILESASTNQTSMYLCASSSPGQGFTDTQYFGPGTRLTVL.

This clone has a count of ten or more. In the same sample, other DNA sequences code for this CDR3. The chain is built from TRBV5-1 and TRBJ2-1; weak D call: TRBD2 (6 bases). Per germline, CDR1 SGHRS and CDR2 YFSETQ. V lost 0 bases to trimming and J lost 4 bases, with 11 bases between them. The CDR3 is made up of 15 amino acids. CDR3 sequence (DNA): TGCGCCAGCAGCTTGGGCAGTGGGGGGTACAATGAGCAGTTCTTC. Its protein product is CASSLGSGGYNEQFF.

This rearrangement joins TRBV6-5 to TRBJ2-7, with 8 bases matching TRBD1. The CDR3 runs to 15 residues. Germline V gene data show CDR1 as MNHEY and CDR2 as SVGAGI. V shed 6 bases, J shed 3 bases, and the junction held 10 bases outside the gene matches. This CDR3 is CASSSPGQGHYEQYF. The CDR3 region has the DNA TGTGCCAGCAGCTCCCCAGGACAGGGTCACTACGAGCAGTACTTC.

The V and J genes are TRBV11-2 and TRBJ2-3; 7 nucleotides line up with TRBD2. Per germline, CDR1 SGHAT and CDR2 FQNNGV. The trim removed 3 bases at V and 2 bases at J, leaving 5 bases unmatched. The CDR3 extends over 15 amino acids. CDR3 DNA: TGTGCCAGCAGCTTGCGGGCGGGAGCCACAGATACGCAGTATTTT. Protein: CASSLRAGATDTQYF.

This sequence joins TRBV5-1 and TRBJ2-1; 7 bases match TRBD2. V dropped 4 bases and J dropped 4; count of bases not matched to a gene: 14. This CDR3 has 17 amino acids. The germline CDR1 and CDR2 sequences are SGHRS and YFSETQ. The CDR3 DNA sequence: TGCGCCAGCAGCGTGGCGGAGTCTAGCGGAGGGTACAATGAGCAGTTCTTC. This translates into CASSVAESSGGYNEQFF.

The chain uses TRBV28 and TRBJ1-4, with a possible D match to TRBD1 (5 bases). The germline gives CDR1 MDHEN, CDR2 SYDVKM. V was trimmed by 6 bases and J by 7 bases, leaving 12 bases between them. CDR3 size: 13 residues. The CDR3 DNA sequence: TGTGCCAGCAGAGCAGGGTATATTGAAAAACTGTTTTTT. It translates to CASRAGYIEKLFF.

The chain recombines TRBV18 with TRBJ1-1, with D uncertain. This CDR3 is 15 amino acids long. Germline V gene data show CDR1 as KGHSH and CDR2 as LQKENI. Trimming left V 1 base short and J 5 bases short, with 14 bases between. CDR3 sequence reads: CASSPRITRRTEAFF. CDR3 nucleotides: TGTGCCAGCTCACCACGAATCACGCGGAGAACTGAAGCTTTCTTT.

The chain carries TRBV4-2 and TRBJ1-5; TRBD1 might be the D (5 bases). CDR1 is LGHNA, CDR2 YNFKEQ, per germline. V lost 0 bases, J lost 7 bases, and 13 bases lay in between. The CDR3 totals 15 residues. Here the CDR3 reads CASSQDGTLGQPQHF. CDR3 DNA: TGTGCCAGCAGCCAAGACGGGACGCTCGGCCAGCCCCAGCATTTT.

The V call is TRBV4-1, the J call TRBJ1-5, with TRBD1 matching over 7 bases. V trimming: 4 bases; J trimming: 3 bases; junction bases outside the gene matches: 6. Germline V lookup: CDR1 MGHRA, CDR2 YSYEKL. CDR3 length equals 15 residues. In nucleotides, the CDR3 is TGCGCCAGCAGCCGTACGACAGGGATCAATCAGCCCCAGCATTTT. It specifies CASSRTTGINQPQHF.

This chain uses TRBV7-9 with TRBJ2-1; 7 bases are shared with TRBD1. CDR3 size: 13 residues. J was trimmed by 15 bases and V by 3 bases; bases with no gene match: 11. The V gene's germline CDR1 is SEHNR and CDR2 FQNEAQ (reference sequence). The CDR3 region has the DNA TGTGCCAGCAGCTTGACGGTATGGACAGGAGGGTTCTTC. As protein: CASSLTVWTGGFF. The full variable domain, in which reference TRBV7-9 and TRBJ2-1 provide the parts outside the CDR3, is DTGVSQNPRHKITKRGQNVTFRCDPISEHNRLYWYRQTLGQGPEFLTYFQNEAQLEKSRLLSDRFSAERPKGSFSTLEIQRTEQGDSAMYLCASSLTVWTGGFFGPGTRLTVL.

A note on this clone: A much bigger clone sits one base away, suggesting this may be a read error. The chain uses TRBV7-2 and TRBJ2-2, with unresolved D. Between the trimmed V and J ends, which lost 3 bases and 6 bases, there was a span of 5 bases. The CDR3 sequence is 12 residues long. Germline lookup yields CDR1 SGHTA and CDR2 FQGNSA. CDR3: CASSFVPGELFF. In DNA form, the CDR3 reads TGTGCCAGCAGCTTTGTCCCCGGGGAGCTGTTTTTT.

V is TRBV27 and J is TRBJ1-1, with 7 bases that match TRBD1. Germline trimming cut 5 bases from V and 1 base from J; bases unmatched to any gene: 7. Germline assignment: CDR1 MNHEY and CDR2 SMNVEV (reference sequence). The CDR3 is 15 residues long. Here the CDR3 reads CASSPRQGGNTEAFF. The CDR3 bases are TGTGCCAGCAGTCCACGACAGGGTGGGAACACTGAAGCTTTCTTT.

Only a few counts were recorded for this clone. This chain links TRBV5-6 with TRBJ1-5; the D is unclear. Germline assignment: CDR1 SGHDT and CDR2 YYEEEE. The CDR3 contains 12 residues. Trimming removed 4 bases at V and 2 bases at J, with 4 bases between. CDR3 in amino acids: CASSNGNQPQHF. Here the CDR3 DNA reads TGTGCCAGCAGCAATGGCAATCAGCCCCAGCATTTT.

The chain is built from TRBV29-1 and TRBJ2-5; TRBD1 agrees at 10 bases. The CDR3 is made up of 15 amino acids. V lost 2 bases, J lost 5 bases, and 8 bases stayed unmatched. The germline V gene has CDR1 SQVTM and CDR2 ANQGSEA. CDR3 amino acids: CSVEPQSGQGETQYF. The CDR3 nucleotides are TGCAGCGTTGAACCTCAGTCGGGACAGGGGGAGACCCAGTACTTC.

The gene calls are TRBV28 and TRBJ1-2; unclear D gene. The CDR3 has 12 amino acids. Trimming shortened V by 10 bases and J by 3 bases, and 12 bases separated the two germline ends. Germline CDR1 is MDHEN and CDR2 is SYDVKM. The DNA of the CDR3 is TGTGCCACCTCCAGACGGGACTATGGCTACACCTTC. Its protein is CATSRRDYGYTF.

The genes are TRBV18 and TRBJ1-1; tentative D call: TRBD1 (6 bases). The germline V and J ends were trimmed by 6 bases and 1 base, with 9 bases remaining between them. CDR1 KGHSH and CDR2 LQKENI come from the germline V gene. The CDR3 has 13 amino acids. CDR3 sequence: CASSGHPNTEAFF. CDR3 DNA: TGTGCCAGCTCGGGACACCCGAACACTGAAGCTTTCTTT.

This clone appeared many times. The chain is built from TRBV5-1 and TRBJ2-5; 7 bases are a match to TRBD2. The CDR3 is 14 amino acids. Germline lookup yields CDR1 SGHRS and CDR2 YFSETQ. Trimming at V came to 4 bases and at J to 11 bases, leaving 14 bases not matched to a gene. In DNA form, the CDR3 reads TGCGCCAGCAGCCTGTGGGACTCCCGGGGGGAGCAGTACTTC. Protein product: CASSLWDSRGEQYF.

The J gene is TRBJ2-5, the V gene TRBV11-3; perhaps TRBD1 as D (6 bases). Germline lookup yields CDR1 SGHNT and CDR2 YENEEA. Trimming stripped 0 bases from V and 4 bases from J, with 6 bases between. This CDR3 has 13 residues. CDR3 amino acids: CASSLEQGETQYF. The CDR3 nucleotides are TGTGCCAGCAGCTTAGAACAGGGAGAGACCCAGTACTTC. The variable domain in full, completed from reference TRBV11-3 and TRBJ2-5, reads EAGVVQSPRYKIIEKKQPVAFWCNPISGHNTLYWYLQNLGQGPELLIRYENEEAVDDSQLPKDRFSAERLKGVDSTLKIQPAELGDSAVYLCASSLEQGETQYFGPGTRLLVL.

The chain carries TRBV5-1 and TRBJ1-3, with 7 bases aligning to TRBD1. Germline assignment: CDR1 SGHRS and CDR2 YFSETQ. Trimming cost V 5 bases and J 0 bases; bases outside gene matches: 11. The CDR3 runs to 17 residues. CDR3 nucleotide sequence: TGCGCCAGCAGGTCTTGGGGGGACAGCAACTCTGGAAACACCATATATTTT. It codes for CASRSWGDSNSGNTIYF.

V gene TRBV7-6 combines with J gene TRBJ2-1, with D possibly being TRBD1 or TRBD2 (5 bases each). Per the germline V gene, CDR1 is SGHVS and CDR2 is FNYEAQ. The CDR3 contains 15 residues. With 3 bases removed from V and 6 bases from J, the gap between germline ends came to 15 bases. CDR3 sequence (DNA): TGTGCCAGCAGCTTCGGGGCTAGACCCCTCAATGAGCAGTTCTTC. Protein sequence: CASSFGARPLNEQFF. Variable domain in full (rest from reference TRBV7-6 and TRBJ2-1): GAGVSQSPRYKVTKRGQDVALRCDPISGHVSLYWYRQALGQGPEFLTYFNYEAQQDKSGLPNDRFSAERPEGSISTLTIQRTEQRDSAMYRCASSFGARPLNEQFFGPGTRLTVL.

The sample holds a few counts of this clone. The chain employs TRBV7-2 and TRBJ2-2, with no clear D. The germline V gene has CDR1 SGHTA and CDR2 FQGNSA. The CDR3 runs to 16 residues. Trimming took off 5 bases at V and 2 bases at J, with 15 bases between the two ends. The CDR3 is CASSPQMAANTGELFF. The CDR3 DNA follows: TGTGCCAGCAGCCCCCAAATGGCAGCTAACACCGGGGAGCTGTTTTTT.

This clone was detected only once. The chain is built from TRBV28 and TRBJ2-3; D may be TRBD1 (5 bases). The germline V gene encodes CDR1 MDHEN and CDR2 SYDVKM. CDR3 length: 13 amino acids. Trimming pared 5 bases from V and 3 bases from J, leaving 9 bases between. CDR3 DNA: TGTGCCAGCAGTACCAGACAGACAGATACGCAGTATTTT. The encoded protein is CASSTRQTDTQYF.

The chain couples TRBV25-1 to TRBJ1-4; D is unclear. Deletions cut 5 bases from V and 3 bases from J, with 19 bases between. Germline CDR1 is MGHDK and CDR2 is SYGVNS. CDR3 length: 17 amino acids. CDR3 in amino acids: CASSLKGPDGPNEKLFF. Written as DNA, the CDR3 is TGTGCCAGCAGTCTAAAGGGCCCCGATGGTCCTAATGAAAAACTGTTTTTT.

The chain carries TRBV19 and TRBJ2-1; 13 bases are a match to TRBD2. Trimming removed 6 bases from V and 7 bases from J; junction bases left unmatched: 12. Germline assignment: CDR1 LNHDA and CDR2 SQIVND (reference sequence). CDR3 size: 17 residues. The CDR3, as DNA: TGTGCCAGTAGGGATCCCGGGGGACTAGCGGGACCAAATGAGCAGTTCTTC. It specifies CASRDPGGLAGPNEQFF. Full variable domain (missing parts from reference TRBV19 and TRBJ2-1): DGGITQSPKYLFRKEGQNVTLSCEQNLNHDAMYWYRQDPGQGLRLIYYSQIVNDFQKGDIAEGYSVSREKKESFPLTVTSAQKNPTAFYLCASRDPGGLAGPNEQFFGPGTRLTVL.